Listed below are T cell receptor beta chains from one sample, sequenced in a study of cytomegalovirus exposure and HLA in healthy donors. The table came from immunoSEQ multiplex PCR; TCRdb's copy has only in-frame clones and leaves some out. The sample comprises under 75,000 clones, over 70% of which are singletons, and approximately 10% rests with the top ten. Sequencing input: PBMCs. These receptor sequences come from a human donor in good health. Each CDR3 is given with its conserved first and last residue. Each record gives: D gene, J gene, clone size, V gene, CDR3 protein, CDR3 DNA. D genes are given only for firm matches. For some rows the clone size is stated as once, few or many, or as a class when expanded; others skip it.

D gene: TRBD2; J gene: TRBJ2-5; clone size: .; V gene: TRBV29-1; CDR3 protein: CSVTSGQETQYF; CDR3 DNA: TGCAGCGTGACTAGCGGCCAAGAGACCCAGTACTTC
D gene: .; J gene: TRBJ2-1; clone size: .; V gene: TRBV6-6; CDR3 protein: CASQYGVNEQFF; CDR3 DNA: TGTGCCAGTCAATACGGGGTGAATGAGCAGTTCTTC
D gene: TRBD2; J gene: TRBJ2-1; clone size: .; V gene: TRBV5-6; CDR3 protein: CASSSGTSGRRTYNEQFF; CDR3 DNA: TGTGCCAGCAGCTCCGGGACTAGCGGGAGACGGACCTACAATGAGCAGTTCTTC
D gene: .; J gene: TRBJ2-5; clone size: .; V gene: TRBV29-1; CDR3 protein: CSVHSFTSQETQYF; CDR3 DNA: TGCAGCGTTCATAGCTTCACGAGCCAAGAGACCCAGTACTTC
D gene: TRBD1; J gene: TRBJ2-7; clone size: .; V gene: TRBV10-3; CDR3 protein: CAISEGDRGREQYF; CDR3 DNA: TGTGCCATCAGTGAGGGGGACAGGGGCAGGGAGCAGTACTTC
D gene: .; J gene: TRBJ2-2; clone size: .; V gene: TRBV30; CDR3 protein: CAWLGNTGELFF; CDR3 DNA: TGTGCCTGGCTCGGGAACACCGGGGAGCTGTTTTTT
D gene: TRBD2; J gene: TRBJ2-7; clone size: .; V gene: TRBV30; CDR3 protein: CAWSRGLAGSEQYF; CDR3 DNA: TGTGCCTGGAGTAGGGGGCTAGCGGGATCCGAGCAGTACTTC
D gene: .; J gene: TRBJ1-1; clone size: once; V gene: TRBV15; CDR3 protein: CATSRDYGGSGDTEAFF; CDR3 DNA: TGTGCCACCAGCAGAGATTACGGGGGGAGCGGGGACACTGAAGCTTTCTTT
D gene: .; J gene: TRBJ2-2; clone size: once; V gene: TRBV5-1; CDR3 protein: CASSPDINTGELFF; CDR3 DNA: TGCGCCAGCAGCCCGGACATCAACACCGGGGAGCTGTTTTTT
D gene: TRBD1; J gene: TRBJ2-5; clone size: .; V gene: TRBV5-1; CDR3 protein: CASSHGQGGQETQYF; CDR3 DNA: TGCGCCAGCAGCCATGGACAGGGGGGACAAGAGACCCAGTACTTC
D gene: TRBD1; J gene: TRBJ1-1; clone size: .; V gene: TRBV5-1; CDR3 protein: CASSYQQGGNTEAFF; CDR3 DNA: TGCGCCAGCAGCTACCAGCAGGGGGGGAACACTGAAGCTTTCTTT
D gene: TRBD2; J gene: TRBJ2-3; clone size: .; V gene: TRBV7-3; CDR3 protein: CASSLSAGAVDTQYF; CDR3 DNA: TGTGCCAGCAGCCTTTCAGCGGGAGCGGTAGATACGCAGTATTTT
D gene: .; J gene: TRBJ1-1; clone size: .; V gene: TRBV19; CDR3 protein: CASSRRQAHTEAFF; CDR3 DNA: TGTGCCAGTAGTAGGAGACAGGCCCACACTGAAGCTTTCTTT
D gene: TRBD1; J gene: TRBJ1-1; clone size: .; V gene: TRBV5-4; CDR3 protein: CASSPMDRGRTEAFF; CDR3 DNA: TGTGCCAGCAGCCCTATGGACAGGGGGAGAACTGAAGCTTTCTTT
D gene: .; J gene: TRBJ1-5; clone size: .; V gene: TRBV4-2; CDR3 protein: CASSQDLTDLGANQPQHF; CDR3 DNA: TGTGCCAGCAGCCAAGATCTGACAGACCTGGGGGCTAATCAGCCCCAGCATTTT
D gene: .; J gene: TRBJ2-1; clone size: .; V gene: TRBV5-1; CDR3 protein: CASSLAGGEQFF; CDR3 DNA: TGCGCCAGCAGCTTGGCAGGGGGGGAGCAGTTCTTC
D gene: .; J gene: TRBJ1-3; clone size: few; V gene: TRBV25-1; CDR3 protein: CASSDPRGTGNTIYF; CDR3 DNA: TGTGCCAGCAGTGACCCCCGGGGGACTGGAAACACCATATATTTT
D gene: .; J gene: TRBJ2-7; clone size: .; V gene: TRBV27; CDR3 protein: CASSFRGRWVEQYF; CDR3 DNA: TGTGCCAGCAGTTTTAGGGGCAGGTGGGTCGAGCAGTACTTC
D gene: TRBD2; J gene: TRBJ2-5; clone size: .; V gene: TRBV28; CDR3 protein: CASSFRGGPETQYF; CDR3 DNA: TGTGCCAGCAGTTTTCGGGGGGGCCCCGAGACCCAGTACTTC
D gene: .; J gene: TRBJ1-1; clone size: .; V gene: TRBV14; CDR3 protein: CASSQGGTEAFF; CDR3 DNA: TGTGCCAGCAGCCAAGGAGGGACTGAAGCTTTCTTT
D gene: .; J gene: TRBJ1-1; clone size: few; V gene: TRBV19; CDR3 protein: CASYQPPLSFF; CDR3 DNA: TGTGCCAGTTACCAACCTCCGCTTAGTTTCTTT
D gene: .; J gene: TRBJ1-6; clone size: .; V gene: TRBV6-5; CDR3 protein: CASLDSSYNSPLHF; CDR3 DNA: TGTGCCAGCCTCGACAGCTCCTATAATTCACCCCTCCACTTT
D gene: .; J gene: TRBJ1-1; clone size: .; V gene: TRBV11-2; CDR3 protein: CASSPTAYTEAFF; CDR3 DNA: TGTGCCAGCAGCCCGACAGCTTACACTGAAGCTTTCTTT
D gene: TRBD2; J gene: TRBJ2-3; clone size: .; V gene: TRBV11-2; CDR3 protein: CASSLNGGRADTQYF; CDR3 DNA: TGTGCCAGCAGCTTAAACGGTGGGAGGGCAGATACGCAGTATTTT
D gene: .; J gene: TRBJ1-2; clone size: .; V gene: TRBV7-2; CDR3 protein: CASSLQRGRWGYTF; CDR3 DNA: TGTGCCAGCAGCTTACAGCGGGGGCGATGGGGCTACACCTTC
D gene: TRBD2; J gene: TRBJ2-7; clone size: once; V gene: TRBV5-4; CDR3 protein: CASSRGGRGVYEQYF; CDR3 DNA: TGTGCCAGCAGCCGTGGCGGGAGGGGAGTCTACGAGCAGTACTTC
D gene: .; J gene: TRBJ2-7; clone size: once; V gene: TRBV6-1; CDR3 protein: CASSVSLVEQYF; CDR3 DNA: TGTGCCAGCAGTGTCTCACTAGTGGAGCAGTACTTC
D gene: .; J gene: TRBJ1-1; clone size: .; V gene: TRBV13; CDR3 protein: CASSLAQMNTEAFF; CDR3 DNA: TGTGCCAGCAGCTTAGCCCAGATGAACACTGAAGCTTTCTTT
D gene: .; J gene: TRBJ1-1; clone size: .; V gene: TRBV29-1; CDR3 protein: CSVEAGMVEAFF; CDR3 DNA: TGCAGCGTGGAGGCGGGGATGGTTGAAGCTTTCTTT
D gene: .; J gene: TRBJ1-2; clone size: .; V gene: TRBV5-4; CDR3 protein: CASSLGREDYGYTF; CDR3 DNA: TGTGCCAGCAGCTTGGGTCGGGAGGACTATGGCTACACCTTC
D gene: TRBD2; J gene: TRBJ2-1; clone size: .; V gene: TRBV19; CDR3 protein: CASSIGDLVGGGSNEQFF; CDR3 DNA: TGTGCCAGTAGTATAGGGGACCTCGTCGGGGGAGGGAGTAATGAGCAGTTCTTC
D gene: .; J gene: TRBJ2-2; clone size: .; V gene: TRBV11-2; CDR3 protein: CASSRDNTGELFF; CDR3 DNA: TGTGCCAGCAGCCGGGATAACACCGGGGAGCTGTTTTTT
D gene: TRBD1; J gene: TRBJ1-3; clone size: .; V gene: TRBV28; CDR3 protein: CASSLGQGWLGNTIYF; CDR3 DNA: TGTGCCAGCAGTTTGGGACAGGGGTGGCTTGGAAACACCATATATTTT
D gene: TRBD1; J gene: TRBJ1-1; clone size: .; V gene: TRBV27; CDR3 protein: CASSLSTGGGPEAFF; CDR3 DNA: TGTGCCAGCAGTTTATCAACAGGGGGCGGTCCTGAAGCTTTCTTT
D gene: TRBD2; J gene: TRBJ2-5; clone size: once; V gene: TRBV30; CDR3 protein: CAWSTSGIETQYF; CDR3 DNA: TGTGCCTGGAGTACTAGCGGGATTGAGACCCAGTACTTC
D gene: .; J gene: TRBJ1-2; clone size: few; V gene: TRBV6-1; CDR3 protein: CASSEEEGSYGYTF; CDR3 DNA: TGTGCCAGCAGTGAAGAAGAGGGAAGCTATGGCTACACCTTC
D gene: TRBD1; J gene: TRBJ2-7; clone size: once; V gene: TRBV6-1; CDR3 protein: CASSVSFPGQGLYEQYF; CDR3 DNA: TGTGCCAGCAGTGTAAGTTTCCCGGGACAGGGGCTCTACGAGCAGTACTTC
D gene: .; J gene: TRBJ2-3; clone size: .; V gene: TRBV7-2; CDR3 protein: CASSLVSYTDTQYF; CDR3 DNA: TGTGCCAGCAGCTTAGTTAGTTACACAGATACGCAGTATTTT
D gene: .; J gene: TRBJ2-3; clone size: .; V gene: TRBV15; CDR3 protein: CAASAGLLRYTDTQYF; CDR3 DNA: TGTGCCGCTTCTGCGGGACTCCTAAGGTACACAGATACGCAGTATTTT
D gene: TRBD1; J gene: TRBJ1-3; clone size: .; V gene: TRBV6-5; CDR3 protein: CASRPGQVDTIYF; CDR3 DNA: TGTGCCAGCAGACCGGGACAGGTAGACACCATATATTTT
D gene: .; J gene: TRBJ1-3; clone size: once; V gene: TRBV5-1; CDR3 protein: CASSLETGTGNTIYF; CDR3 DNA: TGCGCCAGCAGCTTGGAAACGGGGACTGGAAACACCATATATTTT
D gene: TRBD1; J gene: TRBJ2-4; clone size: .; V gene: TRBV29-1; CDR3 protein: CSVEGTGQGAKNIQYF; CDR3 DNA: TGCAGCGTTGAAGGCACGGGACAGGGGGCCAAAAACATTCAGTACTTC
D gene: TRBD2; J gene: TRBJ2-1; clone size: .; V gene: TRBV29-1; CDR3 protein: CSVEGRTSSRREQFF; CDR3 DNA: TGCAGCGTTGAAGGTCGGACTAGCTCACGCCGAGAGCAGTTCTTC
D gene: TRBD2; J gene: TRBJ2-1; clone size: .; V gene: TRBV6-1; CDR3 protein: CASSELAGSYNEQFF; CDR3 DNA: TGTGCCAGCAGTGAACTAGCGGGATCCTACAATGAGCAGTTCTTC
D gene: TRBD1; J gene: TRBJ1-6; clone size: once; V gene: TRBV2; CDR3 protein: CASSDRTGESPLHF; CDR3 DNA: TGTGCCAGCAGTGATCGGACAGGGGAATCACCCCTCCACTTT
D gene: TRBD1; J gene: TRBJ2-3; clone size: .; V gene: TRBV5-1; CDR3 protein: CASSGRGLGDTQYF; CDR3 DNA: TGCGCCAGCAGCGGCAGGGGGCTTGGGGATACGCAGTATTTT
D gene: .; J gene: TRBJ1-1; clone size: few; V gene: TRBV7-3; CDR3 protein: CASSLKGDPNTEAFF; CDR3 DNA: TGTGCCAGCAGCTTAAAGGGGGACCCGAACACTGAAGCTTTCTTT
D gene: TRBD2; J gene: TRBJ2-3; clone size: .; V gene: TRBV10-3; CDR3 protein: CAISEIRTSGTDTQYF; CDR3 DNA: TGTGCCATCAGTGAGATTCGGACTAGCGGCACAGATACGCAGTATTTT